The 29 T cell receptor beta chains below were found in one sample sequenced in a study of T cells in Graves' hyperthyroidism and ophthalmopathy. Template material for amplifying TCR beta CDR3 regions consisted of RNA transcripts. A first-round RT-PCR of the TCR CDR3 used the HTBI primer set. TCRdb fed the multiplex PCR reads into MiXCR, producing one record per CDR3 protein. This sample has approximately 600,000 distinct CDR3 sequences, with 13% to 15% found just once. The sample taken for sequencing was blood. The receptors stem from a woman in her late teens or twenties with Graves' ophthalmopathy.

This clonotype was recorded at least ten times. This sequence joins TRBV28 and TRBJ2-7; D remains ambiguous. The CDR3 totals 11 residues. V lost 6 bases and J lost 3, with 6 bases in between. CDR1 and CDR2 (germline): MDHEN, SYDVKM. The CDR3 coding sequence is TGTGCCAGCAGGAACCTCTACGAGCAGTACTTC. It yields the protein CASRNLYEQYF.

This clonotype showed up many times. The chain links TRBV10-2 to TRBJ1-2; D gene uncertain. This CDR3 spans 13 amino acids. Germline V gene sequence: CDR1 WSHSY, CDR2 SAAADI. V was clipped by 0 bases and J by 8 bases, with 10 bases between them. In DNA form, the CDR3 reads TGCGCCAGCAGTGAGTCGGTTGGGGAGGGCTACACCTTC. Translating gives CASSESVGEGYTF.

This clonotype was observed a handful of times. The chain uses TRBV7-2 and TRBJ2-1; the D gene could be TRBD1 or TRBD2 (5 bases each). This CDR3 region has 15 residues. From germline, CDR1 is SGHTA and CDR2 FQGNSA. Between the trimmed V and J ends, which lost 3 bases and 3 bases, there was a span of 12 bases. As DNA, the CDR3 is TGTGCCAGCAGCTTCCTGGGACCGATCTACAATGAGCAGTTCTTC. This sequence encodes CASSFLGPIYNEQFF.

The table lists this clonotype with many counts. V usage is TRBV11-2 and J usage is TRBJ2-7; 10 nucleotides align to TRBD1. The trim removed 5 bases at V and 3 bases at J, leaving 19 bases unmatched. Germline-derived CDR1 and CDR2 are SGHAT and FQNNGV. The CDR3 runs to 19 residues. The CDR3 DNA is TGTGCCAGCAGCAGACCGGGACAGGGGTCCCACTACCTTATCTACGAGCAGTACTTC. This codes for CASSRPGQGSHYLIYEQYF. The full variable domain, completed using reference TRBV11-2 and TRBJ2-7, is EAGVAQSPRYKIIEKRQSVAFWCNPISGHATLYWYQQILGQGPKLLIQFQNNGVVDDSQLPKDRFSAERLKGVDSTLKIQPAKLEDSAVYLCASSRPGQGSHYLIYEQYFGPGTRLTVT.

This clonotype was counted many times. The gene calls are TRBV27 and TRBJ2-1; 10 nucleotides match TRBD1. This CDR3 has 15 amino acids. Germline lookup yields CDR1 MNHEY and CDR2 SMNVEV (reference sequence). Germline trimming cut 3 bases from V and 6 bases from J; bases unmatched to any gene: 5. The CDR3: CASSLRRDRGNEQFF. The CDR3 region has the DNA TGTGCCAGCAGTTTGCGACGGGACAGGGGCAATGAGCAGTTCTTC.

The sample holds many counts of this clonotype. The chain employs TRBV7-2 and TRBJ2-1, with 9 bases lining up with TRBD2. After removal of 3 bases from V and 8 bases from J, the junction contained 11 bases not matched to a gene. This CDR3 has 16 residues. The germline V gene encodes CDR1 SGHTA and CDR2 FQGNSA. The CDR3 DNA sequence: TGTGCCAGCAGCTTGGGGACTAGCCCCGATCGGTATGAGCAGTTCTTC. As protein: CASSLGTSPDRYEQFF.

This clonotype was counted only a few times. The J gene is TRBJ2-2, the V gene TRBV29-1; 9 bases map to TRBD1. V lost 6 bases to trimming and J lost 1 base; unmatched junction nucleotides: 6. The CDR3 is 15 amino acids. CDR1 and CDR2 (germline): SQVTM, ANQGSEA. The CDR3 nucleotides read TGCAGCGTAGATACGGACAGGGGGAACACCGGGGAGCTGTTTTTT. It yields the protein CSVDTDRGNTGELFF.

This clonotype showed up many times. CDR3 bases: TGTGGGTCGGGGCCAAGCAATCAGCCCCAGCATTTT. This translates into CGSGPSNQPQHF. The chain joins TRBV28 to TRBJ1-5, with D tentatively TRBD1 (5 bases). The CDR3 loop spans 12 amino acids. Germline V CDR1 and CDR2: MDHEN, SYDVKM.

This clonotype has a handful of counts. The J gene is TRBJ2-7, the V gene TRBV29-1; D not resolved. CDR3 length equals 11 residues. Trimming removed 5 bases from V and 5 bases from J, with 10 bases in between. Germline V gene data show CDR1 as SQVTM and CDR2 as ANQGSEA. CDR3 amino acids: CSVWLVDEQYF. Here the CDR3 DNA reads TGCAGCGTTTGGCTCGTCGACGAGCAGTACTTC.

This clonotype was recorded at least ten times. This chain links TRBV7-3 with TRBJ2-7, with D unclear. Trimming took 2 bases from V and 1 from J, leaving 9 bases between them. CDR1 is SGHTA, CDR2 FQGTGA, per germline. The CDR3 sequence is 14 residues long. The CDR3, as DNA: TGTGCCAGCAGCTTAGAGGCGCTTTCCTACGAGCAGTACTTC. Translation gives CASSLEALSYEQYF. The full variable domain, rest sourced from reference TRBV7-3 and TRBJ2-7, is GAGVSQTPSNKVTEKGKYVELRCDPISGHTALYWYRQSLGQGPEFLIYFQGTGAADDSGLPNDRFFAVRPEGSVSTLKIQRTERGDSAVYLCASSLEALSYEQYFGPGTRLTVT.

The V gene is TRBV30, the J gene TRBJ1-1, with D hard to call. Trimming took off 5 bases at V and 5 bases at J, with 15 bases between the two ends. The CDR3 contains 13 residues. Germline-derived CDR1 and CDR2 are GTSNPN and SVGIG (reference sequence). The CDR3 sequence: CAWALMARTEAFF. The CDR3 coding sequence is TGTGCCTGGGCACTTATGGCCCGGACTGAAGCTTTCTTT.

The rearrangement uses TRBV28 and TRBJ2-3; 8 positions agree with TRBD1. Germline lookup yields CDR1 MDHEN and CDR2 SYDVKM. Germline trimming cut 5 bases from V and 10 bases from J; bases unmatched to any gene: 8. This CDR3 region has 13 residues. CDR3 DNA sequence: TGTGCCAGCAGTCGGACAGGACAGGGTGCGCAGTATTTT. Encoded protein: CASSRTGQGAQYF.

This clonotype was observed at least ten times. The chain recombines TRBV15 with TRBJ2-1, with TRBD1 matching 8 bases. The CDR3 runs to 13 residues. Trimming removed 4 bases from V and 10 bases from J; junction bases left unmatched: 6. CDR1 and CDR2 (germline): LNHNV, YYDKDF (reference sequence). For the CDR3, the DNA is TGTGCCACCAGCACCGGACAGGGCCGGGAGCAGTTCTTC. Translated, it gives CATSTGQGREQFF.

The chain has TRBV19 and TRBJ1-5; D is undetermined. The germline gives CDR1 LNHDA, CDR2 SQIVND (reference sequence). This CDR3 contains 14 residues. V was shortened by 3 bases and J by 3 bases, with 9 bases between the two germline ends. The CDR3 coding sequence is TGTGCCAGTAGTATTCAGGACGTCAATCAGCCCCAGCATTTT. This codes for CASSIQDVNQPQHF.

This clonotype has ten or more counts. This chain's CDR3 is CASSQDRAEIGYTF. The CDR3 DNA reads as TGTGCCAGTAGTCAGGACAGGGCTGAAATTGGCTACACCTTC. The chain recombines TRBV19 with TRBJ1-2, with TRBD1 matching 8 bases. The V and J ends lost 5 bases and 7 bases, in that order; junction bases with no gene match: 9. The length of the CDR3 is 14 residues. Germline-derived CDR1 and CDR2 are LNHDA and SQIVND (reference sequence).

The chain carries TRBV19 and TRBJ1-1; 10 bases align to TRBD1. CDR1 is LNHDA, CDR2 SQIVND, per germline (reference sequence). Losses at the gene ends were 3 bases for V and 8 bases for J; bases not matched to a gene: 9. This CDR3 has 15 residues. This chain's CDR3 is CASSIGTGVLREAFF. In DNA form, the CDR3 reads TGTGCCAGTAGTATCGGGACAGGGGTACTCCGCGAAGCTTTCTTT.

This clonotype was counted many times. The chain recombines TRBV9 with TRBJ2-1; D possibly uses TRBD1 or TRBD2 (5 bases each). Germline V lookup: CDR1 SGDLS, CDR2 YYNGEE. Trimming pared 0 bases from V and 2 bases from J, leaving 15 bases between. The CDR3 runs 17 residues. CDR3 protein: CASSVDRLPGPYNEQFF. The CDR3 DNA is TGTGCCAGCAGCGTAGACCGACTTCCGGGACCCTACAATGAGCAGTTCTTC.

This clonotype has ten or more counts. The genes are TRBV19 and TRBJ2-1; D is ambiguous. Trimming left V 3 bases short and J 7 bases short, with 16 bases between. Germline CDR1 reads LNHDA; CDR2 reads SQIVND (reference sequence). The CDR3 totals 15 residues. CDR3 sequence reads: CASSIPGYGDNEQFF. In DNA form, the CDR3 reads TGTGCCAGTAGTATTCCAGGCTATGGGGATAATGAGCAGTTCTTC.

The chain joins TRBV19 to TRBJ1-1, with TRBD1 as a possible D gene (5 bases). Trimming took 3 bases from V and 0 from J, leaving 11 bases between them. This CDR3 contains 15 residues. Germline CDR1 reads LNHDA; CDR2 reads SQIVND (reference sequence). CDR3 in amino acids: CASSIWQGMNTEAFF. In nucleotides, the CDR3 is TGTGCCAGTAGTATTTGGCAGGGAATGAACACTGAAGCTTTCTTT.

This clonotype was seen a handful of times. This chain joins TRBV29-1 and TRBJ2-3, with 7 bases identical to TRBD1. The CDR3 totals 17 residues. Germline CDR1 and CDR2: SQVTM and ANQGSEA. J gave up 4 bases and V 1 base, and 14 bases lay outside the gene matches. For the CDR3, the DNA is TGCAGCGTTGAAGGGGTTACACAGACAGGGTGGGCAGATACGCAGTATTTT. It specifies CSVEGVTQTGWADTQYF.

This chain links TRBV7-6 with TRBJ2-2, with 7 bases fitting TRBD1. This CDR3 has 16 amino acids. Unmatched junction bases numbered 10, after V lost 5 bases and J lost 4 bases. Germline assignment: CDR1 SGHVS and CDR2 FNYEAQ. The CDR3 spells CASSPRTGLLTGELFF. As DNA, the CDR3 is TGTGCCAGCAGCCCTCGGACAGGCCTTCTCACCGGGGAGCTGTTTTTT.

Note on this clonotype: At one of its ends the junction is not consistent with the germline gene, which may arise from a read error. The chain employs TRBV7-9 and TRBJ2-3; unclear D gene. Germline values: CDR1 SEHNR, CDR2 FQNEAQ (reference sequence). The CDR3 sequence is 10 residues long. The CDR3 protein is CANSPHTQYF. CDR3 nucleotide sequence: TGTGCCAACAGCCCCCATACGCAGTATTTT.

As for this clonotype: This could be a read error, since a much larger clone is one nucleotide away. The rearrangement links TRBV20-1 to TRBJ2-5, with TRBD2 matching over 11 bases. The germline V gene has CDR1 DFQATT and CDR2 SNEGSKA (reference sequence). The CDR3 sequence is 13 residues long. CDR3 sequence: CSGLAGYQETQCF. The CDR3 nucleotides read TGCAGTGGACTAGCGGGGTACCAAGAGACCCAGTGCTTC.

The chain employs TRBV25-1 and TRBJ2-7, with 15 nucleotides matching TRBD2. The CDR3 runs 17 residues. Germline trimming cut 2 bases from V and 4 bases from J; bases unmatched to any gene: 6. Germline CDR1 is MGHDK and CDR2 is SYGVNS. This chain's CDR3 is CASSEPGLAGGRYEQYF. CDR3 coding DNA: TGTGCCAGCAGTGAACCGGGACTAGCGGGAGGAAGGTACGAGCAGTACTTC.

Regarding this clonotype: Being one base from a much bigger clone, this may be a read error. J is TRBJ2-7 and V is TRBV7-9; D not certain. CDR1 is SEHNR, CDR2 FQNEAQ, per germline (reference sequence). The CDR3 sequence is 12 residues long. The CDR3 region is CASSSGGDEQHF. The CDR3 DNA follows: TGTGCCAGCAGCTCCGGCGGAGACGAGCAGCACTTC.

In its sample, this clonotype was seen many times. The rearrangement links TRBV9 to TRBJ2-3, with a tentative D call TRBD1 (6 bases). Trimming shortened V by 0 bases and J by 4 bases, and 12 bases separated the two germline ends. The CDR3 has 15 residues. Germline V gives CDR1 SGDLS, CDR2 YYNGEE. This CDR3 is CASSVGGGRSDTQYF. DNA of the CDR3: TGTGCCAGCAGCGTAGGAGGGGGTAGGTCAGATACGCAGTATTTT.

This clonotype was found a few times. CDR3 protein: CASSLDLRLGWYTGELFF. The DNA of the CDR3 is TGTGCCAGCAGCTTAGATCTAAGGCTGGGCTGGTACACCGGGGAGCTGTTTTTT. The chain has TRBV11-3 and TRBJ2-2; D not resolved. V lost 0 bases to trimming and J lost 3 bases, with 17 bases between them. Per germline, CDR1 SGHNT and CDR2 YENEEA. This CDR3 has 18 residues. The entire variable domain, with the rest obtained from reference TRBV11-3 and TRBJ2-2, is as follows: EAGVVQSPRYKIIEKKQPVAFWCNPISGHNTLYWYLQNLGQGPELLIRYENEEAVDDSQLPKDRFSAERLKGVDSTLKIQPAELGDSAVYLCASSLDLRLGWYTGELFFGEGSRLTVL.

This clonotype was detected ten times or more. CDR3 coding DNA: TGTGCCAGCAGCACAGGACAGGGGGTGGGTGAAGCTTTCTTT. Translation gives CASSTGQGVGEAFF. The genes are TRBV5-5 and TRBJ1-1, with 10 bases aligning to TRBD1. The CDR3 consists of 14 residues. The germline gives CDR1 SGHKS, CDR2 YYEKEE (reference sequence). Unmatched junction bases numbered 7, after V lost 4 bases and J lost 7 bases.

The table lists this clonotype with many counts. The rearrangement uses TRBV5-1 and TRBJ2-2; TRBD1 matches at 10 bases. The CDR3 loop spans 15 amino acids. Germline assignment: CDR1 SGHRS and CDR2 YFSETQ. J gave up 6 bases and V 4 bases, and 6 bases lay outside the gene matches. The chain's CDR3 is CASSLGTGVAGELFF. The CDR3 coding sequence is TGCGCCAGCAGCCTAGGGACAGGGGTCGCCGGGGAGCTGTTTTTT.